This TCR beta chain was observed in a study of cytomegalovirus exposure and HLA in healthy donors. PCR was performed using 60 Vbeta and 13 Jbeta primers. Assay used: immunoSEQ multiplex PCR; TCRdb lists only in-frame clones, some missing. The sample includes over 55,000 clones, around 77% seen only once; the top ten take about 4.5%. In germline, CDR1 is GTSNPN, CDR2 SVGIG (reference sequence). The CDR3 length is 11 residues. Trimming stripped 3 bases from V and 3 bases from J, with 5 bases between. Material: PBMCs. The J gene is TRBJ1-2, the V gene TRBV30; D not certain. This TCR was sampled from a woman in her thirties in good health and CMV-seronegative. CDR3 nucleotides: TGTGCCTGGAGGGGCGACTATGGCTACACCTTC. It codes for CAWRGDYGYTF.